Below are 29 T cell receptor beta chains sequenced from a single sample in a study of CD4 T cells in relation to SARS-CoV-2 and coronaviruses. Unexposed donor CD4+ T cells date from about 2011-2018, before the COVID-19 pandemic. The data were produced by immunoSEQ multiplex PCR, yet TCRdb's version contains in-frame clones alone and is incomplete. The sample has 60,000 or so clones, 94% seen once. Specimen: naive CD4+ T cells from PBMCs. Subset reported: naive CD4+ T cells isolated by negative enrichment. These receptors originate from a human donor in good health.

The J gene is TRBJ2-1, the V gene TRBV27, with 10 bases lining up with TRBD2. J lost 3 bases, V lost 5 bases, and 4 bases had no gene match. The CDR3 sequence is 15 residues long. Germline V gene data show CDR1 as MNHEY and CDR2 as SMNVEV (reference sequence). The CDR3 bases are TGTGCCAGCAGTCCACGGACTAGCGGCTACAATGAGCAGTTCTTC. Protein: CASSPRTSGYNEQFF.

The chain joins TRBV7-8 to TRBJ2-3; tentative D call: TRBD1 (5 bases). Germline V lookup: CDR1 SGHVS, CDR2 FQNEAQ. V was pared by 1 base and J by 2 bases, with 10 bases between. The CDR3 covers 15 residues. CDR3 loop: CASSLGVGDTDTQYF. In DNA form, the CDR3 reads TGTGCCAGCAGCTTAGGGGTAGGGGACACAGATACGCAGTATTTT.

The rearrangement joins TRBV5-1 to TRBJ2-7, with TRBD1 matching 7 bases. The V and J ends lost 7 bases and 3 bases, in that order; junction bases with no gene match: 10. The CDR3 is 14 amino acids. The germline V gene has CDR1 SGHRS and CDR2 YFSETQ. CDR3 sequence reads: CASGAGGLGYEQYF. The CDR3 region has the DNA TGCGCCAGCGGAGCAGGGGGTCTGGGCTACGAGCAGTACTTC.

V gene TRBV5-6 combines with J gene TRBJ1-5; possibly TRBD1 for D (5 bases). The CDR3 is 14 residues long. In germline, CDR1 is SGHDT, CDR2 YYEEEE. Trimming took off 4 bases at V and 0 bases at J, with 8 bases between the two ends. The CDR3, as DNA: TGTGCCAGCAGCGTGGGGCCTAGCAATCAGCCCCAGCATTTT. Translated: CASSVGPSNQPQHF.

This clone was detected only once. The rearrangement uses TRBV18 and TRBJ1-2; D remains ambiguous. From germline, CDR1 is KGHSH and CDR2 LQKENI. Trimming cost V 5 bases and J 0 bases, with 10 bases left between them. This CDR3 is 14 amino acids long. The CDR3 nucleotides are TGTGCCAGCTCAGCCACTCTGGCTAACTATGGCTACACCTTC. Amino acid sequence: CASSATLANYGYTF.

The rearrangement joins TRBV19 to TRBJ2-2, with 11 positions matching TRBD2. Germline V gene lookup returns CDR1 LNHDA and CDR2 SQIVND (reference sequence). The CDR3 loop spans 17 amino acids. Germline trimming cut 5 bases from V and 6 bases from J; bases unmatched to any gene: 11. Here the CDR3 DNA reads TGTGCCAGTAGTCTTCAGTCACTAGCGGGAGCTCCCGGGGAGCTGTTTTTT. Protein product: CASSLQSLAGAPGELFF.

The rearrangement joins TRBV28 to TRBJ2-1; perhaps D is TRBD1 or TRBD2 (6 bases each). Trimming left V 6 bases short and J 3 bases short, with 12 bases between. The CDR3 totals 14 residues. Germline V lookup: CDR1 MDHEN, CDR2 SYDVKM. In DNA form, the CDR3 reads TGTGCCAGCAGCCCCGGGGGCCTCTACAATGAGCAGTTCTTC. Its protein product is CASSPGGLYNEQFF.

The genes are TRBV5-1 and TRBJ1-3; weak D call: TRBD1 (6 bases). Per the germline V gene, CDR1 is SGHRS and CDR2 is YFSETQ. Trimming removed 0 bases at V and 3 bases at J, with 13 bases between. This CDR3 region has 16 residues. For the CDR3, the DNA is TGCGCCAGCAGCTTGGCCGGGGGGCTCGGTGGAAACACCATATATTTT. Translated: CASSLAGGLGGNTIYF.

The V and J genes are TRBV9 and TRBJ2-2; no clear D gene. Trimming removed 1 base from V and 5 bases from J, with 9 bases in between. The CDR3 has 14 amino acids. CDR1 SGDLS and CDR2 YYNGEE come from the germline V gene. CDR3 sequence reads: CASSVLPETGELFF. CDR3 DNA: TGTGCCAGCAGCGTACTGCCGGAAACCGGGGAGCTGTTTTTT. The variable domain in full, with the rest retrieved from reference TRBV9 and TRBJ2-2, is DSGVTQTPKHLITATGQRVTLRCSPRSGDLSVYWYQQSLDQGLQFLIQYYNGEERAKGNILERFSAQQFPDLHSELNLSSLELGDSALYFCASSVLPETGELFFGEGSRLTVL.

This clone appeared a single time. The V call is TRBV5-5, the J call TRBJ2-3; the D is unclear. CDR3 length equals 12 residues. The V end was cut by 0 bases, the J end by 5 bases, with 4 bases between. CDR1 is SGHKS, CDR2 YYEKEE, per germline (reference sequence). CDR3 protein: CASSLERDTQYF. CDR3 nucleotide sequence: TGTGCCAGCAGCTTGGAACGAGATACGCAGTATTTT. The complete variable domain, with remaining parts taken from reference TRBV5-5 and TRBJ2-3, reads DAGVTQSPTHLIKTRGQQVTLRCSPISGHKSVSWYQQVLGQGPQFIFQYYEKEERGRGNFPDRFSARQFPNYSSELNVNALLLGDSALYLCASSLERDTQYFGPGTRLTVL.

The chain employs TRBV5-1 and TRBJ1-2, with 9 bases that match TRBD1. The CDR3 has 14 residues. Germline V gene sequence: CDR1 SGHRS, CDR2 YFSETQ. V shed 1 base and J 6 bases; nucleotides not matched to a gene: 4. DNA for the CDR3: TGCGCCAGCAGCTTGACAACAGGGGGCGATGGCTACACCTTC. Its protein product is CASSLTTGGDGYTF.

The V and J genes are TRBV7-2 and TRBJ1-2; D is uncertain. The CDR3 consists of 15 residues. V was clipped by 0 bases and J by 6 bases, with 14 bases between them. Germline CDR1 SGHTA, CDR2 FQGNSA. CDR3: CASSLASTHENGYTF. The CDR3 DNA follows: TGTGCCAGCAGCTTAGCTAGTACACACGAGAATGGCTACACCTTC.

This clone was recorded only once. The gene calls are TRBV19 and TRBJ2-1; 10 bases match TRBD1. The V gene end was trimmed by 10 bases and the J gene end by 8 bases; junction bases not matched to a gene: 14. Per germline, CDR1 LNHDA and CDR2 SQIVND (reference sequence). The CDR3 totals 15 residues. CDR3 sequence reads: CATKRGGQGGDEQFF. The CDR3 DNA is TGTGCCACCAAAAGGGGAGGACAGGGGGGCGATGAGCAGTTCTTC.

This sequence joins TRBV28 and TRBJ2-5; D might be TRBD1 or TRBD2, each matching 5 bases. From germline, CDR1 is MDHEN and CDR2 SYDVKM. The CDR3 contains 16 residues. V gave up 4 bases and J gave up 3 bases, with 18 bases separating them. The CDR3 protein is CASSSRGRHIKETQYF. As DNA, the CDR3 is TGTGCCAGCAGTTCACGGGGACGGCACATTAAAGAGACCCAGTACTTC.

V is TRBV3-1 (or the pseudogene TRBV3-2) and J is TRBJ2-2; 12 bases agree with TRBD2. After removal of 3 bases from V and 9 bases from J, the junction contained 2 bases not matched to a gene. Germline V gives CDR1 LGHDT, CDR2 YNNKEL (reference sequence). The CDR3 spans 14 residues. The CDR3 DNA sequence: TGTGCCAGCAGCCAGACTAGCGGGAGTTGGGAGCTGTTTTTT. This codes for CASSQTSGSWELFF.

The chain recombines TRBV18 with TRBJ2-6; weak D call: TRBD1 (6 bases). V shed 2 bases and J shed 0 bases, with 17 bases lying between them. CDR3 size: 19 residues. Germline V gene data show CDR1 as KGHSH and CDR2 as LQKENI. For the CDR3, the DNA is TGTGCCAGCTCACCAATCTTAGGACAGACATACTCTGGGGCCAACGTCCTGACTTTC. As protein: CASSPILGQTYSGANVLTF.

CDR3 amino acids: CASSSGGVMNTEAFF. The CDR3 DNA reads as TGTGCCAGCAGCTCGGGGGGGGTTATGAACACTGAAGCTTTCTTT. This chain uses TRBV7-3 with TRBJ1-1; D is possibly TRBD1 (5 bases). The germline V gene has CDR1 SGHTA and CDR2 FQGTGA. The CDR3 is 15 amino acids. V was pared by 4 bases and J by 0 bases, with 12 bases between. The full variable domain, with the rest looked up from reference TRBV7-3 and TRBJ1-1, is GAGVSQTPSNKVTEKGKYVELRCDPISGHTALYWYRQSLGQGPEFLIYFQGTGAADDSGLPNDRFFAVRPEGSVSTLKIQRTERGDSAVYLCASSSGGVMNTEAFFGQGTRLTVV.

This chain joins TRBV7-3 and TRBJ2-3; D remains ambiguous. V was cut by 4 bases and J by 3 bases, with 14 bases left in between. This CDR3 spans 15 amino acids. The germline gives CDR1 SGHTA, CDR2 FQGTGA. This CDR3 reads CASSSNGKQTDTQYF. In DNA form, the CDR3 reads TGTGCCAGCAGCTCGAATGGGAAACAGACAGATACGCAGTATTTT.

This clone has a single count. The V call is TRBV6-5, the J call TRBJ1-5; maybe TRBD1 (6 bases). Germline values: CDR1 MNHEY, CDR2 SVGAGI. V was cut by 6 bases and J by 2 bases, with 11 bases left in between. CDR3 size: 14 residues. CDR3 protein: CASRREGGNQPQHF. CDR3 DNA: TGTGCCAGCAGGAGGGAGGGGGGCAATCAGCCCCAGCATTTT.

The chain is built from TRBV9 and TRBJ2-2; a weak D match, TRBD2 (5 bases). The V and J ends lost 3 bases and 4 bases respectively, with 10 bases between them. The CDR3 has 14 residues. Germline V CDR1 and CDR2: SGDLS, YYNGEE. This CDR3 reads CASSADWVTGELFF. The CDR3 DNA follows: TGTGCCAGCAGCGCGGACTGGGTCACCGGGGAGCTGTTTTTT.

This chain connects TRBV2 to TRBJ2-1; tentatively, D is TRBD1 (6 bases). The CDR3 runs to 15 residues. The V and J ends lost 6 bases and 0 bases respectively, with 12 bases between them. Germline V lookup: CDR1 SNHLY, CDR2 FYNNEI. CDR3: CASSGQSLSYNEQFF. CDR3 DNA: TGTGCCAGCAGCGGACAGTCACTCTCCTACAATGAGCAGTTCTTC.

The chain couples TRBV18 to TRBJ2-7; 7 bases align to TRBD1. J gave up 2 bases and V 6 bases, and 7 bases lay outside the gene matches. The germline gives CDR1 KGHSH, CDR2 LQKENI. This CDR3 is 14 amino acids long. The CDR3 DNA follows: TGTGCCAGCTCTGCTCGGACAGGACCCTACGAGCAGTACTTC. Translation: CASSARTGPYEQYF. Variable domain in full (rest from reference TRBV18 and TRBJ2-7): NAGVMQNPRHLVRRRGQEARLRCSPMKGHSHVYWYRQLPEEGLKFMVYLQKENIIDESGMPKERFSAEFPKEGPSILRIQQVVRGDSAAYFCASSARTGPYEQYFGPGTRLTVT.

The table lists this clone with a count of one. J is TRBJ1-4 and V is TRBV28, with D possibly TRBD1 on 5 matching bases. Trimming took 6 bases from V and 7 from J, leaving 18 bases between them. This CDR3 has 15 amino acids. Germline V gene data show CDR1 as MDHEN and CDR2 as SYDVKM. The CDR3 sequence: CASSPPGTLGEKLFF. Written as DNA, the CDR3 is TGTGCCAGCAGCCCCCCAGGGACCCTGGGTGAAAAACTGTTTTTT.

This chain connects TRBV11-2 to TRBJ1-2; 12 bases agree with TRBD1. Germline values: CDR1 SGHAT, CDR2 FQNNGV. CDR3 length: 12 residues. Trimming at V came to 5 bases and at J to 14 bases, leaving 6 bases not matched to a gene. CDR3 amino acids: CASSPGQGAQTF. The CDR3 nucleotides read TGTGCCAGCAGCCCGGGACAGGGGGCCCAGACCTTC.

The rearrangement links TRBV9 to TRBJ1-2, with a weak D call TRBD1 (6 bases). This CDR3 contains 13 residues. The V end was cut by 0 bases, the J end by 7 bases, with 10 bases between. Germline CDR1 reads SGDLS; CDR2 reads YYNGEE. The CDR3 DNA reads as TGTGCCAGCAGCGTAGACAGGGTCGGTGGCTACACCTTC. This encodes CASSVDRVGGYTF.

V and J are TRBV28 and TRBJ1-3; D gene unclear. This CDR3 comprises 13 residues. V lost 11 bases and J lost 0, with 11 bases in between. Germline V gene sequence: CDR1 MDHEN, CDR2 SYDVKM. The CDR3 is CASDRVSGNTIYF. CDR3 in DNA: TGTGCCTCGGACCGAGTCTCTGGAAACACCATATATTTT.

J is TRBJ2-7 and V is TRBV18, with TRBD1 matching 9 bases. The germline V gene encodes CDR1 KGHSH and CDR2 LQKENI. The CDR3 sequence is 18 residues long. Losses at the gene ends were 3 bases for V and 6 bases for J; bases not matched to a gene: 18. The CDR3 DNA sequence: TGTGCCAGCTCACCCGCTATAGGGGACAGGGATTTTGTAGGCGAGCAGTACTTC. Translating gives CASSPAIGDRDFVGEQYF.

This sequence joins TRBV3-1 (or the pseudogene TRBV3-2) and TRBJ2-7; D gene uncertain. The CDR3 consists of 16 residues. V lost 1 base, J lost 4 bases, and 17 bases lay in between. Germline CDR1 reads LGHDT; CDR2 reads YNNKEL (reference sequence). The CDR3 reads CASSQVASLKRYEQYF. The CDR3 nucleotides read TGTGCCAGCAGCCAAGTGGCTTCCCTTAAACGGTACGAGCAGTACTTC.

This chain connects TRBV7-9 to TRBJ2-7; D may correspond to TRBD1 or TRBD2 (5 bases each). The germline V and J ends were trimmed by 4 bases and 1 base, with 17 bases remaining between them. Germline CDR1 reads SEHNR; CDR2 reads FQNEAQ (reference sequence). This CDR3 is built from 16 residues. This chain's CDR3 is CASSSRERDGSYEQYF. CDR3 DNA sequence: TGTGCCAGCAGCTCCCGTGAAAGGGACGGATCCTACGAGCAGTACTTC.